The clone carrying this TCR beta chain was counted a few times. Its target is not known. The CDR3 is 17 residues long. Germline CDR1 and CDR2: KGHDR and SFDVKD. V lost 4 bases to trimming and J lost 5 bases, with 20 bases between them. The data derive from a study of Ad26.COV2.S vaccination and SARS-CoV-2 variants. On the study more broadly: As a participant in COV1001, the donor was in the Ad26.COV2.S trial arm. Ad26.COV2.S shots went into the muscle once or twice, 56 days apart.

Findings and caveats of the study: Vaccinees and placebo recipients showed similar non-spike TCR breadth. People given the vaccine had a wider spike-specific TCR breadth than placebo recipients did.

Clones were sequenced by immunoSEQ multiplex PCR, and TCRdb holds only the in-frame ones, with some missing. The sample shows some 520,000 clones, around 85% of them seen only once. The treatment: 15 to 20 received Ad26.COV2.S at low or high dose, single or two shots; several received placebo; per-sample allocation not given. Day 63 after the first vaccine or placebo injection was the time point for sampling. The V gene is TRBV24-1, the J gene TRBJ2-1; D is perhaps TRBD1 (6 bases). The sequenced sample was peripheral blood, obtained in a trial of Ad26.COV2.S vaccine versus placebo. The clonotype comes from a person between 18 and 60 years old who received the Ad26.COV2.S COVID-19 vaccine or a placebo. The CDR3 nucleotides are TGTGCCACCAGTGACACCACTTCACAGGGTGATGACAATGAGCAGTTCTTC. Translated: CATSDTTSQGDDNEQFF.